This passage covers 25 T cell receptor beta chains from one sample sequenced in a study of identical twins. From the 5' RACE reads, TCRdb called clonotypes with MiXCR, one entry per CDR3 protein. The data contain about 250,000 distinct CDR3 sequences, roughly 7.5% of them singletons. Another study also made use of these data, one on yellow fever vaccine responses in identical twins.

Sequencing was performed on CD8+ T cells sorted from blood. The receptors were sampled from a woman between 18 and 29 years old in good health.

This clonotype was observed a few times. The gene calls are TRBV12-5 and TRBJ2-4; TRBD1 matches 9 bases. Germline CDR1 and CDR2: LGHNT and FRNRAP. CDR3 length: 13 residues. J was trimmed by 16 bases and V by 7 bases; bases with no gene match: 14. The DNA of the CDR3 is TGTGCTAGTGCCTTAACAGGGGGCCACGCCATTTACTTC. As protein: CASALTGGHAIYF.

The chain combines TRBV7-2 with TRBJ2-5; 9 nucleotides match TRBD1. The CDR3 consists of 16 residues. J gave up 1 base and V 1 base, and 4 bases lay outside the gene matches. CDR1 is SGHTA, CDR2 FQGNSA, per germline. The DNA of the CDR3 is TGTGCCAGCAGCTTAGATACAGGGGGCCTCCAAGAGACCCAGTACTTC. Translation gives CASSLDTGGLQETQYF.

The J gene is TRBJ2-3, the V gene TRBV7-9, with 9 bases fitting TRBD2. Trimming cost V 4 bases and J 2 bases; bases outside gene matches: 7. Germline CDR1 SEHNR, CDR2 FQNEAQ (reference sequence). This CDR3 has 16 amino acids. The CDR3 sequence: CASSSPLAGSTDTQYF. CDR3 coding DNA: TGTGCCAGCAGCTCACCTCTAGCGGGATCCACAGATACGCAGTATTTT.

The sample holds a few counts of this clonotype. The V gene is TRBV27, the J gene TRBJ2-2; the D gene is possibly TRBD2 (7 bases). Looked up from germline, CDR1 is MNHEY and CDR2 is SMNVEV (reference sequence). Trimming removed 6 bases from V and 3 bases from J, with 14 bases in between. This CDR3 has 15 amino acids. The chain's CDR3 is CASRLGAGDTGELFF. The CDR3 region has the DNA TGTGCCAGCAGGCTGGGGGCGGGAGACACCGGGGAGCTGTTTTTT.

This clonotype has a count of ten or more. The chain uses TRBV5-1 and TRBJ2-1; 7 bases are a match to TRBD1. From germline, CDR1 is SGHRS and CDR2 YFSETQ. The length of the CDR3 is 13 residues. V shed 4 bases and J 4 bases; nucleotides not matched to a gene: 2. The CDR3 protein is CASSVGQYNEQFF. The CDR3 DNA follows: TGCGCCAGCAGCGTGGGACAGTACAATGAGCAGTTCTTC.

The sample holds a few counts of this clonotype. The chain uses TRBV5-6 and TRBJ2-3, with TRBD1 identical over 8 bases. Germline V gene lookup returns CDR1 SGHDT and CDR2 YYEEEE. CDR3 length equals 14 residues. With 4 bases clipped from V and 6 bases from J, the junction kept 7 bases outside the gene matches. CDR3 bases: TGTGCCAGCAGCACCGGACAGGGACTCGATACGCAGTATTTT. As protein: CASSTGQGLDTQYF.

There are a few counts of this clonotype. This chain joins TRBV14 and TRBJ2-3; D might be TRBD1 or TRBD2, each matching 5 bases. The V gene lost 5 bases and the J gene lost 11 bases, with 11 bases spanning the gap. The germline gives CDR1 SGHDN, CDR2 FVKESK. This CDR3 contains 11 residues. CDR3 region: CASSFRDQQYF. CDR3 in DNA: TGTGCCAGCAGCTTCCGGGACCAGCAGTATTTT.

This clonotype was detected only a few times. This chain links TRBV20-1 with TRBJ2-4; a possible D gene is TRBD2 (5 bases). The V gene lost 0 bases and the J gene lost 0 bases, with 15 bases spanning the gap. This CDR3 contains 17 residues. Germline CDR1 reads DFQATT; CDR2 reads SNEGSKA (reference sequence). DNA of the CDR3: TGCAGTGCTAGAGATCTGGGAGAAGCTATAGCCAAAAACATTCAGTACTTC. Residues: CSARDLGEAIAKNIQYF.

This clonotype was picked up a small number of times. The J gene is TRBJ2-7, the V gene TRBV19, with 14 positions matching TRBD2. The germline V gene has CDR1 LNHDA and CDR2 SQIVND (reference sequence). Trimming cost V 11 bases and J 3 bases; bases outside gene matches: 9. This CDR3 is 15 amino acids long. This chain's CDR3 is CARGTSGSLVYEQYF. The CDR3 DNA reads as TGTGCCCGGGGGACTAGCGGGAGTTTGGTCTACGAGCAGTACTTC.

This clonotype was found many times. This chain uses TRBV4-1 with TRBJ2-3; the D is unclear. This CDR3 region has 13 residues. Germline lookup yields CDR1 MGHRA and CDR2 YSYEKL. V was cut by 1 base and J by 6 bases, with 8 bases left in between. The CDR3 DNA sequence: TGCGCCAGCAGCCAAGGCGTCCCCGATACGCAGTATTTT. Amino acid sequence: CASSQGVPDTQYF.

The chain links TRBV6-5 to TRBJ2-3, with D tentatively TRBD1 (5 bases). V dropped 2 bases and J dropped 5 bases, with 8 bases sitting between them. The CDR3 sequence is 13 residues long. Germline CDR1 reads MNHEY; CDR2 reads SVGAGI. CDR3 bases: TGTGCCAGCAGTTACGGTAGGGGAGATACGCAGTATTTT. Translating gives CASSYGRGDTQYF.

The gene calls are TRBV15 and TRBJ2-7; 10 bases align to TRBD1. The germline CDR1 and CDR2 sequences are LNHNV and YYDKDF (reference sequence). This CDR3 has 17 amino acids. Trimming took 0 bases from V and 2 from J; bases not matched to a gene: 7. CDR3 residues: CATSRDLGTGVTYEQYV. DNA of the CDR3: TGTGCCACCAGCAGAGATCTGGGGACAGGGGTGACCTACGAGCAGTACGTC.

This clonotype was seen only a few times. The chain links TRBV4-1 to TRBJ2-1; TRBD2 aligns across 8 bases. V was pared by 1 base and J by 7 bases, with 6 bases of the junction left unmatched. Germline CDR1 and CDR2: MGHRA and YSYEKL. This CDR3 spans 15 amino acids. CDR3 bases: TGCGCCAGCAGCCAAGCCGGGACTAGTATTAATGAGCAGTTCTTC. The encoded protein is CASSQAGTSINEQFF.

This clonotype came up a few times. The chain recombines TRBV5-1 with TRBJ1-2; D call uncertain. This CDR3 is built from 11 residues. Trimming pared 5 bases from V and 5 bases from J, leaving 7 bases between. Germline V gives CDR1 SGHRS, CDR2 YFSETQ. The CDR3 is CASREGYGYTF. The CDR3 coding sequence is TGCGCCAGCAGAGAAGGGTATGGCTACACCTTC.

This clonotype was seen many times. CDR3 nucleotide sequence: TGCAGTGCTAGCAGCCTAAGCGGGGGGGAATACGAGCAGTACGTC. This encodes CSASSLSGGEYEQYV. The rearrangement joins TRBV20-1 to TRBJ2-7, with 10 nucleotides matching TRBD2. V shed 3 bases, J shed 4 bases, and the junction held 9 bases outside the gene matches. CDR1 and CDR2 from the germline V gene are DFQATT and SNEGSKA (reference sequence). There are 15 residues in the CDR3.

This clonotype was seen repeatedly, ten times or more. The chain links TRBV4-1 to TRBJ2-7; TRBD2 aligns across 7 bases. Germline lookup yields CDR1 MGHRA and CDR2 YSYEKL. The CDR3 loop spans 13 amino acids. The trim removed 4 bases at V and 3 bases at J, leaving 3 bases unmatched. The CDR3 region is CASSRGGIYEQYF. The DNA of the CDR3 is TGCGCCAGCAGCCGGGGGGGAATCTACGAGCAGTACTTC.

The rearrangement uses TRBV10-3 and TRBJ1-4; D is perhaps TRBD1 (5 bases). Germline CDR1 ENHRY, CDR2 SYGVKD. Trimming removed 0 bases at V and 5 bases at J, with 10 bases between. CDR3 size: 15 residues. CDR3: CAISESIQGNEKLFF. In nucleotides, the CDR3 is TGTGCCATCAGTGAGTCGATTCAGGGAAATGAAAAACTGTTTTTT.

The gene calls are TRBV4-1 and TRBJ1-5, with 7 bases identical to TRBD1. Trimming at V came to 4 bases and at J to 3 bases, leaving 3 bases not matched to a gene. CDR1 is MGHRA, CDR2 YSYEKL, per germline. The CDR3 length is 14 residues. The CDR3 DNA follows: TGCGCCAGCAGCCCCGGACAGGCCAATCAGCCCCAGCATTTT. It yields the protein CASSPGQANQPQHF.

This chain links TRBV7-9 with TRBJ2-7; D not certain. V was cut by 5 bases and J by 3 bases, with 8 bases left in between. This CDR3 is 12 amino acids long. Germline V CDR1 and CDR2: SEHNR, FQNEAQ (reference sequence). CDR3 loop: CASSTHNYEQYF. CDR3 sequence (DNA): TGTGCCAGCAGCACCCACAACTACGAGCAGTACTTC.

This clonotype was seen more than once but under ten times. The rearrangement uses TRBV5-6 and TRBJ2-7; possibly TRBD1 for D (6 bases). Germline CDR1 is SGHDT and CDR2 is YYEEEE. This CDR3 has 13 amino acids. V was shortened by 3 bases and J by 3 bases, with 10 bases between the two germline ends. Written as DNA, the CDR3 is TGTGCCAGCAGCTCGCCGACAGGCTACGAGCAGTACGTC. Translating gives CASSSPTGYEQYV.

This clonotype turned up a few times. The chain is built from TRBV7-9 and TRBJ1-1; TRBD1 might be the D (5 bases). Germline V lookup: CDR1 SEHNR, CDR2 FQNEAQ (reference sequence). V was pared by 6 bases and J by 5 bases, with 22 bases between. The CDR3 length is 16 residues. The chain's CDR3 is CASSSTVEGRGTEAFF. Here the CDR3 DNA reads TGTGCCAGCAGTTCCACGGTGGAGGGCCGGGGGACTGAAGCTTTCTTT. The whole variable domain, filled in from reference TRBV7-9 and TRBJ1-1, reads DTGVSQNPRHKITKRGQNVTFRCDPISEHNRLYWYRQTLGQGPEFLTYFQNEAQLEKSRLLSDRFSAERPKGSFSTLEIQRTEQGDSAMYLCASSSTVEGRGTEAFFGQGTRLTVV.

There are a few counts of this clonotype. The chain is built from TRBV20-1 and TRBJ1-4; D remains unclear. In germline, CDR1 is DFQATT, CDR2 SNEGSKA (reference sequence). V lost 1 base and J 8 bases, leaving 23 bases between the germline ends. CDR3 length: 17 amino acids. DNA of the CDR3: TGCAGTGCTAGAGCTCCGGCGGGAAGGACTTCAAGGGAAAAACTGTTTTTT. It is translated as CSARAPAGRTSREKLFF.

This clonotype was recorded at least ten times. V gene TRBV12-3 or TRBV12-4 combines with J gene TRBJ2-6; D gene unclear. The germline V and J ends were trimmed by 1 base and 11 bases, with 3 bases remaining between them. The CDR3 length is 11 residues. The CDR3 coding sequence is TGTGCCAGCAGTTTAGGTGACGTCCTGACTTTC. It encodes CASSLGDVLTF.

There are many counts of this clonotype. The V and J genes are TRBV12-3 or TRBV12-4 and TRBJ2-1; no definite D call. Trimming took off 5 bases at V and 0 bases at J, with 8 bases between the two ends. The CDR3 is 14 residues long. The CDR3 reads CASSPKSSYNEQFF. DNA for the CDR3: TGTGCCAGCAGTCCGAAGAGCTCCTACAATGAGCAGTTCTTC.

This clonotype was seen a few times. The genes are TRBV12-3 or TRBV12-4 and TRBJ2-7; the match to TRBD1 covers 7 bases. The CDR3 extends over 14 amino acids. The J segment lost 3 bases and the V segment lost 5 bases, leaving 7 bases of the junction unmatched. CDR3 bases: TGTGCCAGCAGTCCCGGGACAGTTTACTACGAGCAGTACTTC. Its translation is CASSPGTVYYEQYF.